The 31 T cell receptor beta chains given below trace back to one sample, sequenced in a study of shared clonotypes between healthy human individuals. Assay: immunoSEQ multiplex PCR; the TCRdb copy retains only in-frame clones and omits some. The top ten hold approximately 0.39% of the sample, which has approximately 2,000,000 clones, around 92% seen once. Sequenced input: naive CD4+ T cells from PBMCs. Subset described: CD45RA+ positively selected. Receptors originate from a man aged 18 to 29 in good health. Some clones in this sample may be carry-over from other donors' samples.

This chain's CDR3 is CASRMGSRETQYF. CDR3 bases: TGTGCCAGCAGGATGGGGAGTCGAGAGACCCAGTACTTC. The chain has TRBV6-6 and TRBJ2-5, with a tentative D call TRBD2 (5 bases). V was cut by 6 bases and J by 4 bases, with 12 bases left in between. The CDR3 is 13 amino acids. Germline-derived CDR1 and CDR2 are MNHNY and SVGAGI (reference sequence).

This chain uses TRBV7-3 with TRBJ2-3, with 7 bases that match TRBD2. The CDR3 covers 16 residues. With 5 bases clipped from V and 2 bases from J, the junction kept 10 bases outside the gene matches. Germline V gene sequence: CDR1 SGHTA, CDR2 FQGTGA. The CDR3 region is CASSPNGGGHTDTQYF. The CDR3 nucleotides are TGTGCCAGCAGCCCAAACGGGGGAGGGCACACAGATACGCAGTATTTT.

The chain has TRBV6-6 and TRBJ2-1; D might be TRBD2 (5 bases). Germline CDR1 reads MNHNY; CDR2 reads SVGAGI (reference sequence). This CDR3 spans 14 amino acids. V lost 2 bases and J 7 bases, leaving 12 bases between the germline ends. The CDR3, as DNA: TGTGCCAGCAGTTACAGCGGCAATAAGAATGAGCAGTTCTTC. Translating gives CASSYSGNKNEQFF.

The chain is built from TRBV5-1 and TRBJ2-5; 9 bases line up with TRBD2. This CDR3 is 14 amino acids long. Trimming took 3 bases from V and 5 from J; bases not matched to a gene: 5. Looked up from germline, CDR1 is SGHRS and CDR2 is YFSETQ. CDR3 amino acids: CASSSTGTSETQYF. The CDR3 DNA is TGCGCCAGCAGCTCTACCGGGACTAGCGAGACCCAGTACTTC.

The genes are TRBV2 and TRBJ2-5; a weak D match, TRBD1 (5 bases). CDR3 length: 10 residues. Per germline, CDR1 SNHLY and CDR2 FYNNEI. Trimming removed 10 bases at V and 9 bases at J, with 12 bases between. The CDR3: CATSEGAQYF. The CDR3 coding sequence is TGTGCCACTTCCGAAGGGGCCCAGTACTTC.

This clone was seen a single time. The V call is TRBV7-8, the J call TRBJ2-3; perhaps D is TRBD1 or TRBD2 (5 bases each). Germline V CDR1 and CDR2: SGHVS, FQNEAQ. This CDR3 region has 16 residues. Trimming shortened V by 2 bases and J by 6 bases, and 18 bases separated the two germline ends. The CDR3, as DNA: TGTGCCAGCAGCTTATGGGATCGGGACCTCCGGGATACGCAGTATTTT. This gives the protein CASSLWDRDLRDTQYF.

The V and J genes are TRBV19 and TRBJ2-5, with TRBD1 matching 8 bases. The CDR3 has 16 residues. Trimming at V came to 6 bases and at J to 4 bases, leaving 13 bases not matched to a gene. Germline loops: CDR1 LNHDA, CDR2 SQIVND (reference sequence). This CDR3 reads CASSSGQGGALETQYF. CDR3 nucleotides: TGTGCCAGTAGCTCAGGACAGGGCGGGGCACTAGAGACCCAGTACTTC.

The chain joins TRBV5-1 to TRBJ2-3; 9 positions agree with TRBD1. Germline CDR1 and CDR2: SGHRS and YFSETQ. V was pared by 4 bases and J by 2 bases, with 11 bases of the junction left unmatched. This CDR3 has 17 residues. Written as DNA, the CDR3 is TGCGCCAGCAGCCTCTACTCCGGGACAGGGACCACAGATACGCAGTATTTT. Protein sequence: CASSLYSGTGTTDTQYF.

With regard to this clone: Other DNA sequences of this sample code for an identical CDR3. The V call is TRBV5-1, the J call TRBJ2-1; D remains ambiguous. The V gene's germline CDR1 is SGHRS and CDR2 YFSETQ. The CDR3 loop spans 15 amino acids. V was shortened by 0 bases and J by 0 bases, with 7 bases between the two germline ends. The CDR3 region has the DNA TGCGCCAGCAGCTTGGGGCAGAGCTCCTACAATGAGCAGTTCTTC. Amino acid sequence: CASSLGQSSYNEQFF.

This clone was observed a handful of times. This chain links TRBV6-5 with TRBJ1-1; TRBD1 matches at 9 bases. V shed 6 bases and J 5 bases; nucleotides not matched to a gene: 7. CDR1 is MNHEY and CDR2 is SVGAGI in the germline V gene. The CDR3 runs to 14 residues. CDR3 sequence (DNA): TGTGCCAGCAGCCCCGGACAGGGGCGGACTGAAGCTTTCTTT. Translation gives CASSPGQGRTEAFF.

J is TRBJ2-1 and V is TRBV7-2, with 10 bases aligning to TRBD2. V lost 4 bases, J lost 8 bases, and 11 bases stayed unmatched. Germline values: CDR1 SGHTA, CDR2 FQGNSA. The CDR3 contains 16 residues. The CDR3 sequence: CASSSRPSGRGYEQFF. DNA of the CDR3: TGTGCCAGCAGCTCCCGGCCTAGCGGGAGAGGCTATGAGCAGTTCTTC.

A word on this clone: Other DNA sequences of this sample code for an identical CDR3. This chain connects TRBV19 to TRBJ1-2; 7 nucleotides line up with TRBD1. The germline gives CDR1 LNHDA, CDR2 SQIVND (reference sequence). The CDR3 runs 13 residues. V was pared by 3 bases and J by 8 bases, with 6 bases of the junction left unmatched. CDR3 sequence reads: CASSIGQGGGYTF. In DNA, the CDR3 is TGTGCCAGTAGTATCGGCCAGGGGGGAGGCTACACCTTC.

V gene TRBV25-1 combines with J gene TRBJ1-1; D is ambiguous. V was cut by 9 bases and J by 5 bases, with 16 bases left in between. The germline V gene encodes CDR1 MGHDK and CDR2 SYGVNS. CDR3 length: 13 amino acids. Written as DNA, the CDR3 is TGTGCCAGTACCCCCGACGTGTGGACTGAAGCTTTCTTT. Translating gives CASTPDVWTEAFF.

The chain's CDR3 is CSAFKGDTQYF. The CDR3 DNA follows: TGCAGTGCTTTTAAGGGGGATACGCAGTATTTT. The rearrangement uses TRBV20-1 and TRBJ2-3, with D perhaps matching TRBD1 (5 bases). Germline V gene sequence: CDR1 DFQATT, CDR2 SNEGSKA (reference sequence). CDR3 length: 11 residues. V lost 5 bases to trimming and J lost 6 bases, with 9 bases between them.

The gene calls are TRBV23-1 and TRBJ2-5; D is uncertain. TRBV23-1 is filed as an ORF, its function uncertain. The CDR3 has 17 amino acids. V shed 4 bases and J shed 2 bases, with 20 bases lying between them. Here the CDR3 reads CASSPGVEINGQETQYF. CDR3 nucleotides: TGCGCCAGCAGTCCCGGCGTGGAGATCAACGGGCAAGAGACCCAGTACTTC.

The rearrangement uses TRBV14 and TRBJ1-2; perhaps TRBD1 as D (6 bases). The germline CDR1 and CDR2 sequences are SGHDN and FVKESK. This CDR3 comprises 15 residues. With 2 bases removed from V and 4 bases from J, the gap between germline ends came to 14 bases. The CDR3 spells CASSQNGGASYGYTF. Here the CDR3 DNA reads TGTGCCAGCAGCCAAAATGGGGGGGCGAGCTATGGCTACACCTTC.

The chain joins TRBV28 to TRBJ1-3, with TRBD1 matching 7 bases. This CDR3 has 15 amino acids. Germline V gives CDR1 MDHEN, CDR2 SYDVKM. The trim removed 8 bases at V and 4 bases at J, leaving 11 bases unmatched. The CDR3 DNA follows: TGTGCCAGCGGCTACGACAGGGTGGGGGGAAACACCATATATTTT. It translates to CASGYDRVGGNTIYF.

CDR3: CASSSTPDRMRQFF. For the CDR3, the DNA is TGCGCCAGCAGCTCCACCCCCGACAGGATGAGGCAGTTCTTC. The chain links TRBV5-1 to TRBJ2-1; tentative D call: TRBD1 (6 bases). The V gene lost 3 bases and the J gene lost 12 bases, with 19 bases spanning the gap. The CDR3 runs 14 residues. CDR1 SGHRS and CDR2 YFSETQ come from the germline V gene.

The chain employs TRBV14 and TRBJ2-3; 13 nucleotides align to TRBD2. Trimming cost V 2 bases and J 3 bases; bases outside gene matches: 8. Per germline, CDR1 SGHDN and CDR2 FVKESK. The CDR3 is 18 residues long. CDR3 nucleotides: TGTGCCAGCAGCCAAACTAGCGGGAGGGCCTTTCGGACAGATACGCAGTATTTT. Its translation: CASSQTSGRAFRTDTQYF.

The rearrangement uses TRBV5-4 and TRBJ1-1; tentatively, D is TRBD1 (5 bases). V lost 4 bases to trimming and J lost 0 bases, with 22 bases between them. Germline CDR1 is SGHNT and CDR2 is YYREEE (reference sequence). This CDR3 comprises 18 residues. The CDR3 here is CASSHPRDGGYLNTEAFF. The CDR3 DNA reads TGTGCCAGCAGCCACCCCCGGGACGGCGGATATCTGAACACTGAAGCTTTCTTT.

V is TRBV9 and J is TRBJ2-3; D uncertain. The CDR3 has 16 residues. V was clipped by 1 base and J by 0 bases, with 12 bases between them. Germline V CDR1 and CDR2: SGDLS, YYNGEE. The CDR3 sequence: CASSVRVGGSTDTQYF. The DNA of the CDR3 is TGTGCCAGCAGCGTAAGGGTAGGCGGCAGCACAGATACGCAGTATTTT.

The genes are TRBV4-3 and TRBJ2-5; D gene unclear. The J call may be mistaken, given a closer DNA end match to TRBJ2-7. The CDR3 totals 12 residues. Germline V lookup: CDR1 LGHNA, CDR2 YSLEER. The CDR3 spells CASSQDLGEQYF. Here the CDR3 DNA reads TGCGCCAGCAGCCAAGATCTTGGCGAGCAGTACTTC.

The genes are TRBV5-4 and TRBJ2-1, with D perhaps matching TRBD1 or TRBD2 (5 bases each). The CDR3 extends over 13 amino acids. V lost 1 base and J 10 bases, leaving 12 bases between the germline ends. The germline V gene encodes CDR1 SGHNT and CDR2 YYREEE (reference sequence). CDR3 DNA sequence: TGTGCCAGCAGCTTGTGGCAGAGGGGCGAGCAGTTCTTC. The encoded protein is CASSLWQRGEQFF.

The CDR3 protein is CASSQIPGMTNEKLFF. For the CDR3, the DNA is TGCGCCAGCAGCCAGATCCCGGGCATGACTAATGAAAAACTGTTTTTT. The chain carries TRBV4-1 and TRBJ1-4; D remains unclear. This CDR3 spans 16 amino acids. V dropped 3 bases and J dropped 2 bases, with 13 bases sitting between them. Germline CDR1 reads MGHRA; CDR2 reads YSYEKL.

The V call is TRBV28, the J call TRBJ2-7; TRBD1 agrees at 7 bases. Germline V gene sequence: CDR1 MDHEN, CDR2 SYDVKM. The CDR3 consists of 14 residues. With V trimmed by 6 bases and J by 3 bases, 8 bases remained unmatched. CDR3 nucleotides: TGTGCCAGCAGGCCGGGACAGAGGCTCTACGAGCAGTACTTC. Its translation: CASRPGQRLYEQYF.

The genes are TRBV14 and TRBJ2-2, with TRBD2 matching over 7 bases. CDR1 is SGHDN, CDR2 FVKESK, per germline. Trimming at V came to 1 base and at J to 8 bases, leaving 4 bases not matched to a gene. CDR3 length: 14 residues. The CDR3 DNA follows: TGTGCCAGCAGCCAAGGGACTAGATGGGGGGAGCTGTTTTTT. It is translated as CASSQGTRWGELFF.

This clone was seen once. Different DNA sequences within this sample yield the same CDR3. The V call is TRBV7-2, the J call TRBJ2-3, with no clear D. The CDR3 contains 13 residues. CDR1 is SGHTA, CDR2 FQGNSA, per germline. With 1 base removed from V and 4 bases from J, the gap between germline ends came to 6 bases. The CDR3: CASSLGRADTQYF. In nucleotides, the CDR3 is TGTGCCAGCAGCTTAGGTAGGGCAGATACGCAGTATTTT.

Notes on this clone: At the DNA level, this CDR3 is encoded by other sequences in the same sample as well. The chain joins TRBV2 to TRBJ1-1; D unresolved. V dropped 3 bases and J dropped 0 bases, with 5 bases sitting between them. CDR1 is SNHLY, CDR2 FYNNEI, per germline. The CDR3 runs 13 residues. CDR3 region: CASSEEMNTEAFF. The CDR3 DNA reads TGTGCCAGCAGTGAGGAGATGAACACTGAAGCTTTCTTT.

The V call is TRBV7-3, the J call TRBJ2-3; 7 nucleotides line up with TRBD2. Losses at the gene ends were 1 base for V and 4 bases for J; bases not matched to a gene: 8. From germline, CDR1 is SGHTA and CDR2 FQGTGA. This CDR3 spans 16 amino acids. CDR3 loop: CASSLSGGSFPDTQYF. As DNA, the CDR3 is TGTGCCAGCAGCTTAAGTGGCGGGAGTTTCCCAGATACGCAGTATTTT.

The table lists this clone with a count of one. CDR3 residues: CASSTKPRGTGELFF. For the CDR3, the DNA is TGCGCCAGCAGCACAAAGCCCCGAGGCACCGGGGAGCTGTTTTTT. The chain is built from TRBV5-1 and TRBJ2-2; D remains ambiguous. The CDR3 runs 15 residues. The V end was cut by 4 bases, the J end by 4 bases, with 14 bases between. Germline CDR1 and CDR2: SGHRS and YFSETQ. The full variable domain, its missing parts supplied by reference TRBV5-1 and TRBJ2-2, is KAGVTQTPRYLIKTRGQQVTLSCSPISGHRSVSWYQQTPGQGLQFLFEYFSETQRNKGNFPGRFSGRQFSNSRSEMNVSTLELGDSALYLCASSTKPRGTGELFFGEGSRLTVL.

As DNA, the CDR3 is TGCGCCAGCAGCCGGAACCCGGACAGGGGGTTTGAAAAACTGTTTTTT. Translating it yields CASSRNPDRGFEKLFF. V and J are TRBV4-3 and TRBJ1-4; 10 positions match TRBD1. With V trimmed by 4 bases and J by 7 bases, 9 bases remained unmatched. Germline CDR1 reads LGHNA; CDR2 reads YSLEER. The CDR3 loop spans 16 amino acids.